The sequence of this T cell receptor beta chain was determined in a study of T cells in Graves' hyperthyroidism and ophthalmopathy (dated by TCRdb to the late 2010s). For the wider study: Peripheral blood samples were taken at initial diagnosis, before any treatment was given. TCR V-J signatures able to tell the groups apart were searched for in a discovery cohort of 100 patients, of whom over 40 had Graves' ophthalmopathy and under 65 had stable Graves' hyperthyroidism. Prospective prediction of ophthalmopathy was tested in an independent validation cohort of about 19 hyperthyroidism patients and around 16 patients who later progressed to ophthalmopathy. For training and testing, the approximately 92 patients in the discovery cohort were randomly divided in a 7:3 ratio. Thyroid tissue and blood T-cell repertoires from roughly six Graves' hyperthyroidism patients were also compared in the study. Following sampling, methimazole starting at 30 mg daily was given to hyperthyroidism patients, and high-dose intravenous methylprednisolone was given to ophthalmopathy patients. TCR Vbeta CDR3 sequencing of 140 or so peripheral blood samples (more than 40 ophthalmopathy, some 75 hyperthyroidism and approximately 17 progressor patients) is reported in the paper.

V and J lose 0 bases and 4 bases, and a span of 12 bases separates them. Taken from the germline V gene, the CDR1 and CDR2 loops are SGHRS and YFSETQ. The CDR3 goes from the cysteine to the phenylalanine over 15 residues. Left in the record is the CDR3 DNA by itself, 45 bases read in frame from the first base. TCR beta CDR3 regions were amplified from RNA transcripts. A first-round RT-PCR of the TCR CDR3 used the HTBI primer set with the Qiagen OneStep RT-PCR kit. A second multiplex PCR round built the libraries, followed by size selection and purification. Paired-end sequencing of the libraries was performed with 100 bp reads on an Illumina HiSeq2000. The study's processing was this. SOAPnuke was used to process the raw data, with reads discarded if the reads contained adapters or uncalled bases, had a mean Phred below 15, or lacked an exact constant-primer or identifier match. COPE v1.2.5 was used to merge the high-quality paired reads, and each unique nucleotide sequence was defined as a clonotype. MiTCR v1.1 was used to align clonotypes to the IMGT TRBV, TRBD and TRBJ reference segments. Only V-J combinations with frequency above 0.0001, covering 99% to 99.2% of repertoires, were analysed. The TCS score was defined as F50 (clonal expansion) divided by E x V (chaos), with BLOSUM62-based TCRdist calculated between CDR3 peptides within each V-J. Welch's t-statistics and random forest reduced roughly 500 V-J features to roughly 13, which were used in a naive Bayes classifier (R e1071). The public reads were reanalyzed by TCRdb: fastp trimming at Q25, MiXCR alignment, in-frame beta chains only. Rows are combined by CDR3 protein, so each entry shows the most common genes and DNA. These V and J calls originate from TCRdb's pipeline instead of the authors' own analysis. Within this sample are some 500,000 distinct CDR3 sequences, with about 15% of them counted one time only. The top ten hold less than 20% of the sample.

What the research found in general, with its limitations: Most expanded thyroid clonotypes (frequency above 0.001) were also detected in blood, suggesting blood repertoires may reflect thyroid immune responses. In validation, the model predicted progression to ophthalmopathy a median of approximately 6.3 months before onset, with about 70% sensitivity and about 72% specificity. No statistical method was used to set the sample size in advance, and investigators knew the group allocation. A 13 V-J signature model separated ophthalmopathy from stable hyperthyroidism, with about 90% sensitivity and 81.08% specificity in cross-validation and 80%/75% in testing.

A patient counted as having stable Graves' hyperthyroidism if no progression to ophthalmopathy occurred over 18 months of follow-up. Hyperthyroidism patients were newly diagnosed, had a disease duration of under 2 months, and were aged 18 to 65 years. Patients with uncontrolled infections, other autoimmune diseases, pregnancy or lactation were excluded. Diagnoses were established on the basis of clinical symptoms, serum thyroxine and TRAb, thyroid ultrasound, and orbital computed tomography. Ficoll-Paque density gradient centrifugation was used to isolate PBMCs from 8 to 10 ml of fresh peripheral blood. Total RNA was extracted with Trizol reagent, and quality was checked on an Agilent 2100 Bioanalyzer. This clonotype was counted at least ten times. Its antigen target is currently unknown. There are no base qualities to consult, and no much larger clone falls within one base.

The chain employs TRBV5-1 and TRBJ2-3, with the D gene uncertain. Sequenced sample: blood. This sequence was found in a woman aged 18-29 years with Graves' hyperthyroidism. The CDR3 protein is CASSLGPKVADTQYF. The base sequence is TGCGCCAGCAGCTTGGGACCGAAAGTCGCAGATACGCAGTATTTT.